A selection of T cell receptor beta chains follows, all from one sample in a study of cytomegalovirus exposure and HLA in healthy donors. Data came from immunoSEQ multiplex PCR; TCRdb stores just in-frame clones and leaves some out. This table holds approximately 98,000 clones, approximately 85% found once. The sequencing sample was made of PBMCs. Receptor source: a woman younger than 35 in good health and CMV-seronegative. CDR3s include the opening cysteine and the closing phenylalanine or tryptophan. D genes are given only for firm matches. The size field is filled for only some rows; it gives once, few, many or a size class.

size: NA; J: TRBJ1-1; V: TRBV30; D: NA; CDR3: CAWFVSGMAFF; DNA: TGTGCCTGGTTCGTGTCCGGTATGGCTTTCTTT
size: NA; J: TRBJ1-5; V: TRBV28; D: NA; CDR3: CASSFPGTYGDQPQHF; DNA: TGTGCCAGCAGTTTTCCAGGGACTTACGGGGATCAGCCCCAGCATTTT
size: NA; J: TRBJ1-6; V: TRBV11-2; D: TRBD1; CDR3: CASSLGAAGGGYNSPLHF; DNA: TGTGCCAGCAGCTTAGGGGCGGCAGGGGGTGGATATAATTCACCCCTCCACTTT
size: NA; J: TRBJ2-6; V: TRBV6-5; D: NA; CDR3: CASSYSVPSGANVLTF; DNA: TGTGCCAGCAGTTACTCTGTTCCGTCCGGGGCCAACGTCCTGACTTTC
size: NA; J: TRBJ1-6; V: TRBV9; D: NA; CDR3: CASSVSDGGNSPLHF; DNA: TGTGCCAGCAGCGTGAGTGACGGGGGAAATTCACCCCTCCACTTT
size: NA; J: TRBJ1-6; V: TRBV9; D: TRBD1; CDR3: CASSQGGTYNSPLHF; DNA: TGTGCCAGCAGCCAGGGGGGTACCTATAATTCACCCCTCCACTTT
size: NA; J: TRBJ1-1; V: TRBV30; D: TRBD1; CDR3: CAWGTGINTEAFF; DNA: TGTGCCTGGGGGACAGGGATTAACACTGAAGCTTTCTTT
size: NA; J: TRBJ1-6; V: TRBV14; D: NA; CDR3: CASRKLINSPLHF; DNA: TGTGCCAGCAGAAAACTTATTAATTCACCCCTCCACTTT
size: few; J: TRBJ1-2; V: TRBV10-3; D: NA; CDR3: CAISDGGFYGYTF; DNA: TGTGCCATCAGTGACGGGGGTTTCTATGGCTACACCTTC
size: NA; J: TRBJ1-3; V: TRBV15; D: TRBD1; CDR3: CATSNPTGGPGNTIYF; DNA: TGTGCCACCAGCAATCCGACAGGGGGCCCTGGAAACACCATATATTTT
size: few; J: TRBJ1-6; V: TRBV19; D: NA; CDR3: CASSISGWDSPLHF; DNA: TGTGCCAGTAGTATATCAGGGTGGGATTCACCCCTCCACTTT
size: NA; J: TRBJ1-1; V: TRBV7-9; D: NA; CDR3: CASSKVSTEAFF; DNA: TGTGCCAGCAGTAAAGTTAGCACTGAAGCTTTCTTT
size: NA; J: TRBJ2-7; V: TRBV19; D: NA; CDR3: CASSGSAMAGANEQYF; DNA: TGTGCCAGTAGTGGGTCAGCGATGGCGGGGGCTAACGAGCAGTACTTC
size: NA; J: TRBJ1-2; V: TRBV9; D: NA; CDR3: CASSPPGSLYGYTF; DNA: TGTGCCAGCAGCCCCCCGGGATCCCTCTATGGCTACACCTTC
size: NA; J: TRBJ1-2; V: TRBV5-4; D: TRBD1; CDR3: CASRPKDREVDGYTF; DNA: TGTGCCAGCAGGCCTAAGGACAGGGAGGTAGACGGCTACACCTTC
size: NA; J: TRBJ2-7; V: TRBV27; D: NA; CDR3: CASSITGTAYEQYF; DNA: TGTGCCAGCAGTATCACCGGGACTGCCTACGAGCAGTACTTC
size: NA; J: TRBJ2-3; V: TRBV7-3; D: NA; CDR3: CASSSTRDSGGRTQYF; DNA: TGTGCCAGCAGCTCGACTCGGGACTCAGGGGGAAGGACGCAGTATTTT
size: NA; J: TRBJ1-1; V: TRBV21-1; D: NA; CDR3: CASSKVKAKNTEAFF; DNA: TGTGCCAGCAGCAAAGTTAAAGCAAAGAACACTGAAGCTTTCTTT
size: NA; J: TRBJ1-1; V: TRBV5-1; D: NA; CDR3: CASSLFGSTEAFF; DNA: TGCGCCAGCAGCTTGTTCGGTAGTACTGAAGCTTTCTTT
size: NA; J: TRBJ2-1; V: TRBV7-3; D: TRBD2; CDR3: CASSPRVASGGAKFF; DNA: TGTGCCAGCAGCCCCCGGGTGGCTAGCGGGGGGGCTAAGTTCTTC
size: NA; J: TRBJ1-1; V: TRBV5-1; D: NA; CDR3: CASSLNREIPEAFF; DNA: TGCGCCAGCAGCTTGAACAGGGAGATCCCTGAAGCTTTCTTT
size: NA; J: TRBJ2-5; V: TRBV2; D: NA; CDR3: CASSPRLIQETQYF; DNA: TGTGCCAGCAGTCCCCGACTGATACAAGAGACCCAGTACTTC
size: NA; J: TRBJ1-1; V: TRBV30; D: NA; CDR3: CAWSVGGRTEAFF; DNA: TGTGCCTGGAGTGTGGGTGGGCGCACTGAAGCTTTCTTT
size: once; J: TRBJ2-2; V: TRBV7-3; D: NA; CDR3: CASSLNLAANTGELFF; DNA: TGTGCCAGCAGCTTAAATCTGGCAGCGAACACCGGGGAGCTGTTTTTT
size: NA; J: TRBJ1-2; V: TRBV9; D: NA; CDR3: CASSVATESVYGYTF; DNA: TGTGCCAGCAGCGTAGCTACAGAATCGGTCTATGGCTACACCTTC
size: NA; J: TRBJ2-1; V: TRBV5-1; D: TRBD2; CDR3: CASRTSGGSYNEQFF; DNA: TGCGCCAGCAGGACTAGCGGGGGCTCCTACAATGAGCAGTTCTTC
size: NA; J: TRBJ2-2; V: TRBV4-1; D: TRBD1; CDR3: CASSLTGTGLELFF; DNA: TGCGCCAGCAGCCTAACCGGGACAGGGTTGGAGCTGTTTTTT
size: few; J: TRBJ2-7; V: TRBV12-2; D: NA; CDR3: CASRRGGLTDRDLNCEQYF; DNA: TGTGCAAGTCGCCGAGGGGGATTGACAGACAGGGACTTGAACTGCGAGCAGTACTTC
size: NA; J: TRBJ2-4; V: TRBV27; D: TRBD2; CDR3: CASSLRAGGNIQYF; DNA: TGTGCCAGCAGTTTACGGGCGGGGGGAAACATTCAGTACTTC
size: NA; J: TRBJ1-4; V: TRBV27; D: NA; CDR3: CASSLRVQEKLFF; DNA: TGTGCCAGCAGTTTACGGGTTCAGGAAAAACTGTTTTTT
size: NA; J: TRBJ2-5; V: TRBV5-6; D: NA; CDR3: CASSLSGTQYF; DNA: TGTGCCAGCAGCCTGTCGGGGACCCAGTACTTC
size: NA; J: TRBJ2-7; V: TRBV7-8; D: NA; CDR3: CASLPWGGRTYEQYF; DNA: TGTGCCAGCCTTCCCTGGGGCGGCCGTACCTACGAGCAGTACTTC
size: NA; J: TRBJ1-5; V: TRBV5-6; D: TRBD1; CDR3: CASSPGTGIYQPQHF; DNA: TGTGCCAGCAGCCCAGGGACAGGCATTTATCAGCCCCAGCATTTT
size: NA; J: TRBJ2-7; V: TRBV28; D: NA; CDR3: CASRSGIDEQYF; DNA: TGTGCCAGCAGATCAGGGATCGACGAGCAGTACTTC
size: NA; J: TRBJ1-1; V: TRBV6-1; D: NA; CDR3: CASSHRGGLNTEAFF; DNA: TGTGCCAGCAGTCACCGGGGAGGGTTGAACACTGAAGCTTTCTTT
size: NA; J: TRBJ1-1; V: TRBV19; D: NA; CDR3: CASSIGVKNTEAFF; DNA: TGTGCCAGTAGTATCGGGGTTAAGAACACTGAAGCTTTCTTT
size: NA; J: TRBJ2-7; V: TRBV7-9; D: TRBD1; CDR3: CASSQEWDSPYEQYF; DNA: TGTGCCAGCAGCCAGGAGTGGGACAGCCCCTACGAGCAGTACTTC
size: NA; J: TRBJ2-7; V: TRBV5-1; D: NA; CDR3: CASSLPAASYEQYF; DNA: TGCGCCAGCAGCCTCCCGGCGGCCTCCTACGAGCAGTACTTC
size: NA; J: TRBJ1-1; V: TRBV7-9; D: NA; CDR3: CASSLALLRGPSGAFF; DNA: TGTGCCAGCAGCTTAGCACTTCTCAGGGGCCCCTCGGGAGCTTTCTTT
size: NA; J: TRBJ1-2; V: TRBV9; D: TRBD1; CDR3: CASFDNTGALGYTF; DNA: TGTGCCAGCTTCGACAATACAGGGGCGCTCGGCTACACCTTC